The 10 T cell receptor beta chains below all came from one sample that was sequenced in a study of T cells expressing NK-cell markers. From the 5' RACE reads, TCRdb lists one entry per CDR3 protein and no DNA. This table holds 150,000 or so distinct CDR3 sequences. Sequenced sample: blood T cells: a sorted CD56 or NKG2C T cell subset, CD4+ or CD8+ T cells, or bulk PBMC T cells (not recorded which). All receptors come from a woman in her forties or fifties in good health.

CDR3: CASSPPFGQNQETQYF. This chain connects TRBV9 to TRBJ2-5; TCRdb gives TRBD1 as the D gene, but with no DNA this cannot be confirmed. The CDR3 covers 16 residues. In germline, CDR1 is SGDLS, CDR2 YYNGEE.

The rearrangement links TRBV20-1 to TRBJ2-3. The CDR3 length is 16 residues. CDR1 and CDR2 from the germline V gene are DFQATT and SNEGSKA (reference sequence). The CDR3 region is CSARDLTSGDYDTQYF.

The chain links TRBV5-1 to TRBJ2-1; TCRdb proposes TRBD2, but this gene call is untestable without DNA. Germline V gives CDR1 SGHRS, CDR2 YFSETQ. The CDR3 covers 13 residues. The CDR3 sequence is CASSLDGALGQFF.

The chain joins TRBV7-2 to TRBJ2-2. This CDR3 is 14 amino acids long. The germline V gene encodes CDR1 SGHTA and CDR2 FQGNSA. CDR3: CASSLVRLTGELFF.

The V and J genes are TRBV12-5 and TRBJ2-3; TCRdb gives TRBD1 as the D gene, but with no DNA this cannot be confirmed. Germline CDR1 LGHNT, CDR2 FRNRAP. The CDR3 runs to 15 residues. The CDR3 sequence is CASGSPRPSTDTQYF.

This rearrangement joins TRBV11-2 to TRBJ2-1; TCRdb returns TRBD2, unconfirmable since there is no DNA. CDR3 length: 15 residues. CDR1 is SGHAT and CDR2 is FQNNGV in the germline V gene. The CDR3 protein is CASSPPGLADNEQFF.

This chain connects TRBV2 to TRBJ2-1; checking the TCRdb D call of TRBD1 is not possible without DNA. The CDR3 has 16 residues. The germline gives CDR1 SNHLY, CDR2 FYNNEI. CDR3 loop: CASSEAGKGGYNEQFF.

The chain carries TRBV4-1 and TRBJ1-1; with no DNA, the TCRdb D assignment of TRBD1 cannot be verified. The CDR3 runs to 16 residues. Per germline, CDR1 MGHRA and CDR2 YSYEKL. The CDR3 protein is CASSQRPPGGRTEAFF.

CDR3 residues: CASTPSPLAGGHETQYF. The V call is TRBV12-3 or TRBV12-4, the J call TRBJ2-5; TCRdb gives TRBD2 as the D gene, but with no DNA this cannot be confirmed. This CDR3 has 17 amino acids.

The rearrangement links TRBV6-1 to TRBJ2-7. The V gene's germline CDR1 is MNHNS and CDR2 SASEGT. CDR3 size: 12 residues. This CDR3 is CASFQDTYEQYF.